The text below deals with one TCR beta chain. Its cognate antigen is unknown. The sample comes from a study of cytomegalovirus exposure and HLA in healthy donors. Study-level results: Most of the TCR beta V segments (in an earlier analysis) were productive either about 87% or about 30% of the time. Most TCR sequences proved rare, with some public TCRs found in many donors.

Trimming took off 2 bases at V and 1 base at J, with 5 bases between the two ends. Germline V lookup: CDR1 MNHEY, CDR2 SVGAGI. This CDR3 contains 13 residues. With 60 Vbeta and 13 Jbeta primers, the PCR was carried out. Libraries were prepared by immunoSEQ multiplex PCR; TCRdb keeps only in-frame clonotypes and omits some of them. The repertoire holds roughly 170,000 clones, with approximately 84% as singletons. The chain combines TRBV6-5 with TRBJ1-1, with D uncertain. The sample consisted of PBMCs. The clonotype was recovered from a girl aged 10 to 17 in good health and CMV-seropositive. The CDR3 DNA reads as TGTGCCAGCAGTTACCCAGGGAACACTGAAGCTTTCTTT. This sequence encodes CASSYPGNTEAFF.